The 4 T cell receptor beta chains below were found in one sample sequenced in a study of T cell changes during pregnancy in multiple sclerosis. TCRdb's table, derived via immunoSEQ multiplex PCR, lists solely in-frame clones and lacks some. The profile shows around 36,000 clones, over 85% of them singletons. The sequenced sample was peripheral blood, obtained before pregnancy. The receptor source for this set is a female donor with multiple sclerosis, enrolled in a pregnancy study.

This sequence joins TRBV5-6 and TRBJ2-6, with 11 bases identical to TRBD1. V was clipped by 6 bases and J by 0 bases; unmatched bases: 8. The CDR3 runs to 18 residues. Germline V lookup: CDR1 SGHDT, CDR2 YYEEEE. The DNA for the CDR3 is TGTGCCAGCATACCTCGGGGGACAGGGGGCTCTGGGGCCAACGTCCTGACTTTC. This gives the protein CASIPRGTGGSGANVLTF.

V gene TRBV27 combines with J gene TRBJ2-3, with 9 bases matching TRBD2. Germline values: CDR1 MNHEY, CDR2 SMNVEV (reference sequence). CDR3 size: 18 residues. Losses at the gene ends were 4 bases for V and 0 bases for J; bases not matched to a gene: 11. The CDR3 is CASSSSPTGLASTDTQYF. The DNA for the CDR3 is TGTGCCAGCAGTTCATCACCCACGGGACTAGCCAGCACAGATACGCAGTATTTT.

V usage is TRBV7-9 and J usage is TRBJ2-1; 7 bases are shared with TRBD1. The junction had 8 bases not matched to a gene; V was cut back by 5 bases and J by 1 base. Germline-derived CDR1 and CDR2 are SEHNR and FQNEAQ (reference sequence). The CDR3 spans 16 residues. This CDR3 reads CASSTRQGRSYNEQFF. CDR3 sequence (DNA): TGTGCCAGCAGCACCAGACAGGGTAGGTCCTACAATGAGCAGTTCTTC.

The V gene is TRBV6-6, the J gene TRBJ1-1; the D is unclear. V was trimmed by 6 bases and J by 1 base, leaving 12 bases between them. Germline CDR1 and CDR2: MNHNY and SVGAGI (reference sequence). The CDR3 loop spans 14 amino acids. CDR3: CASSLENPNTEAFF. The CDR3 coding sequence is TGTGCCAGCAGCCTCGAGAACCCGAACACTGAAGCTTTCTTT.